The 20 T cell receptor beta chains below all came from one sample that was sequenced in a study of Tregs in tolerant kidney transplant recipients. Clones were sequenced by immunoSEQ multiplex PCR, and TCRdb holds only the in-frame ones, with some missing. Among over 55,000 clones listed, around four fifths were seen once. What was sequenced was CD4+ T cells from blood. The receptors here all came from a human donor in good health.

The chain combines TRBV6-5 with TRBJ1-2; TRBD1 might be the D (6 bases). The CDR3 has 13 amino acids. Germline loops: CDR1 MNHEY, CDR2 SVGAGI. The V end was cut by 2 bases, the J end by 2 bases, with 6 bases between. CDR3 in amino acids: CASSYDRNYGYTF. The CDR3, as DNA: TGTGCCAGCAGTTACGACAGGAACTATGGCTACACCTTC.

The chain combines TRBV4-3 with TRBJ1-2; unclear D gene. Germline V gives CDR1 LGHNA, CDR2 YSLEER. CDR3 length equals 14 residues. V was shortened by 3 bases and J by 0 bases, with 8 bases between the two germline ends. CDR3 sequence reads: CASSQTPANYGYTF. The CDR3 DNA is TGCGCCAGCAGCCAGACCCCAGCTAACTATGGCTACACCTTC.

This sequence joins TRBV9 and TRBJ1-2, with 7 bases that match TRBD1. V lost 3 bases to trimming and J lost 7 bases; unmatched junction nucleotides: 6. Germline values: CDR1 SGDLS, CDR2 YYNGEE. This CDR3 is 13 amino acids long. CDR3 coding DNA: TGTGCCAGCAGCGCGAGGGGGCTGGGTGGCTACACCTTC. Amino acid sequence: CASSARGLGGYTF.

There are a few counts of this clone. CDR3 nucleotides: TGTGCCAGCAGCTCGAGCGGGAGTTTAAGGCCCCAGTACTTC. Protein: CASSSSGSLRPQYF. V usage is TRBV2 and J usage is TRBJ2-5; 8 nucleotides match TRBD2. Germline V gene sequence: CDR1 SNHLY, CDR2 FYNNEI. The CDR3 runs to 14 residues. The junction had 12 bases not matched to a gene; V was cut back by 6 bases and J by 9 bases.

In this sample, this clone turned up a few times. The chain links TRBV28 to TRBJ2-5; D is undetermined. The CDR3 covers 12 residues. Deletions cut 1 base from V and 5 bases from J, with 5 bases between. The germline CDR1 and CDR2 sequences are MDHEN and SYDVKM. The CDR3 region is CASSLSYETQYF. CDR3 sequence (DNA): TGTGCCAGCAGTTTATCCTACGAGACCCAGTACTTC.

The chain employs TRBV25-1 and TRBJ1-2; D is undetermined. The CDR3 loop spans 13 amino acids. Germline V CDR1 and CDR2: MGHDK, SYGVNS. Trimming took 0 bases from V and 4 from J, leaving 6 bases between them. The CDR3 coding sequence is TGTGCCAGCAGTGAATACGAGGGCTATGGCTACACCTTC. The encoded protein is CASSEYEGYGYTF.

This clone was observed once. The V call is TRBV7-2, the J call TRBJ2-3, with D perhaps matching TRBD1 (5 bases). With 6 bases removed from V and 6 bases from J, the gap between germline ends came to 16 bases. The CDR3 is made up of 14 amino acids. The germline CDR1 and CDR2 sequences are SGHTA and FQGNSA. Written as DNA, the CDR3 is TGTGCCAGCAGAATGACAGCCATGCCGGATACGCAGTATTTT. The encoded protein is CASRMTAMPDTQYF.

V and J are TRBV18 and TRBJ1-1; D remains ambiguous. Germline CDR1 is KGHSH and CDR2 is LQKENI. The V gene lost 3 bases and the J gene lost 0 bases, with 8 bases spanning the gap. The CDR3 runs 14 residues. The CDR3 is CASSPGYMNTEAFF. The CDR3 bases are TGTGCCAGCTCACCGGGTTACATGAACACTGAAGCTTTCTTT.

This clone was observed once. The chain links TRBV7-9 to TRBJ2-7; possibly TRBD1 or TRBD2 for D (5 bases each). V was trimmed by 5 bases and J by 0 bases, leaving 14 bases between them. This CDR3 spans 15 amino acids. From germline, CDR1 is SEHNR and CDR2 FQNEAQ (reference sequence). CDR3 in DNA: TGTGCCAGCAGCCATAGTAGGGGAGACTCCTACGAGCAGTACTTC. Protein product: CASSHSRGDSYEQYF.

The chain links TRBV5-6 to TRBJ2-3, with D possibly TRBD1 on 6 matching bases. Germline assignment: CDR1 SGHDT and CDR2 YYEEEE. This CDR3 is built from 14 residues. V lost 3 bases to trimming and J lost 5 bases, with 13 bases between them. CDR3 DNA sequence: TGTGCCAGCAGCTCTTCAGGGGCGCGAGATACGCAGTATTTT. Translated, it gives CASSSSGARDTQYF.

This rearrangement joins TRBV7-6 to TRBJ1-5; no clear D gene. The V gene lost 0 bases and the J gene lost 2 bases, with 14 bases spanning the gap. The CDR3 consists of 17 residues. Germline-derived CDR1 and CDR2 are SGHVS and FNYEAQ. CDR3 DNA: TGTGCCAGCAGCTTAGCGCCGCGGGGTCCGGGCAATCAGCCCCAGCATTTT. Protein: CASSLAPRGPGNQPQHF. Full variable domain (remainder filled in from reference TRBV7-6 and TRBJ1-5): GAGVSQSPRYKVTKRGQDVALRCDPISGHVSLYWYRQALGQGPEFLTYFNYEAQQDKSGLPNDRFSAERPEGSISTLTIQRTEQRDSAMYRCASSLAPRGPGNQPQHFGDGTRLSIL.

The rearrangement joins TRBV4-3 to TRBJ1-2; TRBD1 might be the D (5 bases). Looked up from germline, CDR1 is LGHNA and CDR2 is YSLEER. Trimming shortened V by 4 bases and J by 3 bases, and 15 bases separated the two germline ends. The CDR3 extends over 15 amino acids. CDR3 DNA sequence: TGCGCCAGCAGCCCCGGGACCGGGTCTCACTATGGCTACACCTTC. Protein product: CASSPGTGSHYGYTF.

In DNA, the CDR3 is TGTGCCAGCAGTGAAGCGGTAGGACTAGCGGGAGTTACATTCTACGAGCAGTACTTC. Amino acid sequence: CASSEAVGLAGVTFYEQYF. The chain is built from TRBV6-1 and TRBJ2-7; 13 nucleotides match TRBD2. This CDR3 comprises 19 residues. Germline CDR1 and CDR2: MNHNS and SASEGT. The junction had 11 bases not matched to a gene; V was cut back by 0 bases and J by 3 bases.

This chain uses TRBV7-9 with TRBJ2-3; 8 bases match TRBD1. Germline-derived CDR1 and CDR2 are SEHNR and FQNEAQ (reference sequence). CDR3 size: 14 residues. The J segment lost 6 bases and the V segment lost 3 bases, leaving 5 bases of the junction unmatched. DNA for the CDR3: TGTGCCAGCAGCTTCGGACAGGGAACGGATACGCAGTATTTT. This sequence encodes CASSFGQGTDTQYF. The full variable domain, rest sourced from reference TRBV7-9 and TRBJ2-3, is DTGVSQNPRHKITKRGQNVTFRCDPISEHNRLYWYRQTLGQGPEFLTYFQNEAQLEKSRLLSDRFSAERPKGSFSTLEIQRTEQGDSAMYLCASSFGQGTDTQYFGPGTRLTVL.

In its sample, this clone is medium-sized. The chain links TRBV7-5 to TRBJ1-1. TRBV7-5 is flagged as a pseudogene. The CDR3 has 17 residues. CDR3 DNA: TGTGCCAGAAGCCGGCCGGAGGTACAGGTTAGCAACACTGAAGCTTTCTTT. Protein product: CARSRPEVQVSNTEAFF.

J is TRBJ2-5 and V is TRBV7-2; tentative D call: TRBD2 (6 bases). The V gene's germline CDR1 is SGHTA and CDR2 FQGNSA. V dropped 5 bases and J dropped 6 bases, with 13 bases sitting between them. The CDR3 is made up of 13 amino acids. The CDR3 loop is CASSPGLAQTQYF. DNA for the CDR3: TGTGCCAGCAGCCCCGGGCTAGCGCAGACCCAGTACTTC.

This clone rates as medium-sized. The J gene is TRBJ1-2, the V gene TRBV19; no clear D gene. V was pared by 4 bases and J by 5 bases, with 8 bases between. This CDR3 region has 12 residues. Germline V gene data show CDR1 as LNHDA and CDR2 as SQIVND (reference sequence). The CDR3 DNA reads TGTGCCAGTAGTAGGGGTTCATATGGCTACACCTTC. Translated, it gives CASSRGSYGYTF.

This chain connects TRBV10-3 to TRBJ2-2; the match to TRBD1 covers 9 bases. CDR3 size: 18 residues. J was trimmed by 3 bases and V by 0 bases; bases with no gene match: 8. Germline CDR1 reads ENHRY; CDR2 reads SYGVKD. The CDR3 sequence is CAISESGPGQGYTGELFF. As DNA, the CDR3 is TGTGCCATCAGTGAGTCAGGGCCGGGACAGGGATACACCGGGGAGCTGTTTTTT.

This clone was seen a handful of times. The chain couples TRBV11-2 to TRBJ2-7, with 10 nucleotides matching TRBD2. Germline CDR1 reads SGHAT; CDR2 reads FQNNGV. CDR3 length equals 16 residues. V was pared by 4 bases and J by 2 bases, with 8 bases of the junction left unmatched. CDR3 amino acids: CASSSLSGRAPYEQYF. The CDR3 DNA sequence: TGTGCCAGCAGCTCCCTGAGCGGGAGGGCCCCCTACGAGCAGTACTTC.

This clone counts as medium-sized. The gene calls are TRBV15 and TRBJ2-7; either TRBD1 or TRBD2 may supply D (6 bases each). The V gene lost 0 bases and the J gene lost 5 bases, with 14 bases spanning the gap. The CDR3 totals 15 residues. Per germline, CDR1 LNHNV and CDR2 YYDKDF (reference sequence). The CDR3 reads CATSRDLGGADEQYF. The CDR3 DNA follows: TGTGCCACCAGCAGAGATTTGGGGGGCGCGGACGAGCAGTACTTC.